This record looks at one T cell receptor (beta chain) sequence and its context. Its antigen is still unknown. This CDR3 comprises 14 residues. Germline V lookup: CDR1 WSHSY, CDR2 SAAADI. The germline V and J ends were trimmed by 3 bases and 4 bases, with 10 bases remaining between them. The test was conducted at deep level. TCRdb's copy holds only in-frame clones and misses some; the assay was immunoSEQ multiplex PCR. The profile shows 650,000 to 700,000 clones, about 92% of them singletons. These data belong to a study of shared clonotypes between healthy human individuals. CD45RO+ cells plus CCR7-negative CD45RA+ TemRA cells formed CD8 memory. Study findings and constraints: Among the subsets, naive ones generally showed larger estimated richness than memory ones.

Sequences were obtained from memory CD8+ T cells from PBMCs. Subset meaning: CD45RO+ cells pooled with CCR7-negative TemRA cells. The chain is built from TRBV10-2 and TRBJ2-1; D perhaps matches TRBD1 (6 bases). The TCR sequence derives from a man aged 18 to 35 in good health. Some clones in this sample may be carry-over from other donors' samples. Here the CDR3 DNA reads TGCGCCAGCAGTGAATGGGGGCAGTACAATGAGCAGTTCTTC. It is translated as CASSEWGQYNEQFF.